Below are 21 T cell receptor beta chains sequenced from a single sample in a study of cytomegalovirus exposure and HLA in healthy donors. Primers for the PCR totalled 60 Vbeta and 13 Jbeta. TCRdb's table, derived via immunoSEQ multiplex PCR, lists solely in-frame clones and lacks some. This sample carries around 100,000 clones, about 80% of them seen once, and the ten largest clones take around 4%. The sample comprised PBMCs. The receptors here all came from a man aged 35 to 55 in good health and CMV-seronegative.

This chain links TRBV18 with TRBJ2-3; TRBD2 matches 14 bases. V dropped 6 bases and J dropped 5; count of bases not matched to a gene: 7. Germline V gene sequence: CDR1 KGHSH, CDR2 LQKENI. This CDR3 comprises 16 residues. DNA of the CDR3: TGTGCCAGCTCGCCCCGGACTAGCGGGGGGTTAGATACGCAGTATTTT. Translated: CASSPRTSGGLDTQYF. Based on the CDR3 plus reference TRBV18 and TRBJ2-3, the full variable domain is NAGVMQNPRHLVRRRGQEARLRCSPMKGHSHVYWYRQLPEEGLKFMVYLQKENIIDESGMPKERFSAEFPKEGPSILRIQQVVRGDSAAYFCASSPRTSGGLDTQYFGPGTRLTVL.

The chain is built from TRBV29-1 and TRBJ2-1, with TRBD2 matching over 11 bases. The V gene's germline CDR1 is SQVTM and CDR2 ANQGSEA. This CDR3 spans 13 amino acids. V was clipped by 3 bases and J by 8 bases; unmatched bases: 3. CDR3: CSVETSGAYEQFF. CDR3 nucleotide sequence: TGCAGCGTTGAGACTAGCGGGGCTTATGAGCAGTTCTTC.

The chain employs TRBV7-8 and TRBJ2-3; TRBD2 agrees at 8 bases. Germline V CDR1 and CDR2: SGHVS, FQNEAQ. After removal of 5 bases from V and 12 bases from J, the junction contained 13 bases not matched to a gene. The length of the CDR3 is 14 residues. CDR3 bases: TGTGCCAGCAGCCATAGGGTAGCGGGGATACAACAGTATTTT. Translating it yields CASSHRVAGIQQYF.

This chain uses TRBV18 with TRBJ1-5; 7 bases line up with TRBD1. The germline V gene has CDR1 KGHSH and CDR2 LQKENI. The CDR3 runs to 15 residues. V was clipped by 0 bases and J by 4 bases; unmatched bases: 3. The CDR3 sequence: CASSPPQGVNQPQHF. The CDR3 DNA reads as TGTGCCAGCTCACCACCGCAGGGGGTAAATCAGCCCCAGCATTTT. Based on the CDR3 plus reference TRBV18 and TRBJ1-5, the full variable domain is NAGVMQNPRHLVRRRGQEARLRCSPMKGHSHVYWYRQLPEEGLKFMVYLQKENIIDESGMPKERFSAEFPKEGPSILRIQQVVRGDSAAYFCASSPPQGVNQPQHFGDGTRLSIL.

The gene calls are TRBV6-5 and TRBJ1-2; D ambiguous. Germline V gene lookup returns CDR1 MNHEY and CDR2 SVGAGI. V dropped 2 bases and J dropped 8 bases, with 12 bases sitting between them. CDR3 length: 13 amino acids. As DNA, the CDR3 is TGTGCCAGCAGTTACCGGGGTGGTTGGGGCTACACCTTC. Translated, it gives CASSYRGGWGYTF.

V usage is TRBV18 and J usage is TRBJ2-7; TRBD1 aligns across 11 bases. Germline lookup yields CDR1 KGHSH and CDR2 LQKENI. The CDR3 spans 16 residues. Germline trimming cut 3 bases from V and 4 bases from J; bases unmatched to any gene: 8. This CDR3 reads CASSPWEGQGVYEQYF. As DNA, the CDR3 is TGTGCCAGCTCACCTTGGGAGGGACAGGGGGTTTACGAGCAGTACTTC.

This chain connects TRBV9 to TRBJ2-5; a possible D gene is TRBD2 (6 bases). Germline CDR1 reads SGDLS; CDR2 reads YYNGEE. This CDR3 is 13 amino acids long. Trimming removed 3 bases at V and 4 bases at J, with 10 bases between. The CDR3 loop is CASSGRGGETQYF. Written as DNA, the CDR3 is TGTGCCAGCAGCGGGAGGGGAGGAGAGACCCAGTACTTC.

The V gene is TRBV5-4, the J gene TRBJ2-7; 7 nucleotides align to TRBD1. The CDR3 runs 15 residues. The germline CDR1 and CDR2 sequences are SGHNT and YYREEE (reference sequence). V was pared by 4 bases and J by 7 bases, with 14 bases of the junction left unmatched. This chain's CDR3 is CASSIDLQGPQEQYF. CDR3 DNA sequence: TGTGCCAGCAGCATAGACCTACAGGGGCCCCAGGAGCAGTACTTC.

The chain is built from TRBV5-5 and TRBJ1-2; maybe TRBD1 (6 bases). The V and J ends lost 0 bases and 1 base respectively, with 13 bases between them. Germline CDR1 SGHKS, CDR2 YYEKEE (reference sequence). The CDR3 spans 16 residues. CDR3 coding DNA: TGTGCCAGCAGCTTGGTAATACAGGGTGGTAACTATGGCTACACCTTC. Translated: CASSLVIQGGNYGYTF. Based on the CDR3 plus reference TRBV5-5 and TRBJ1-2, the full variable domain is DAGVTQSPTHLIKTRGQQVTLRCSPISGHKSVSWYQQVLGQGPQFIFQYYEKEERGRGNFPDRFSARQFPNYSSELNVNALLLGDSALYLCASSLVIQGGNYGYTFGSGTRLTVV.

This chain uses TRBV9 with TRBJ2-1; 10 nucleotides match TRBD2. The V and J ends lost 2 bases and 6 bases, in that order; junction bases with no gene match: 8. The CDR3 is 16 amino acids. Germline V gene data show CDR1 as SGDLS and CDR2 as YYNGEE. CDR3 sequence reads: CASSVSAGGLSNEQFF. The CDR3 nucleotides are TGTGCCAGCAGCGTTTCAGCGGGGGGGCTATCCAATGAGCAGTTCTTC.

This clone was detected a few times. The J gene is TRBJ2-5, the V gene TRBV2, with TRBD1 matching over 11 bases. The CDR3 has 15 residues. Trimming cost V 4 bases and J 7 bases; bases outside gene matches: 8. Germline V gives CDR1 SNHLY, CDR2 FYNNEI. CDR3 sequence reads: CASSGDGQGAGTQYF. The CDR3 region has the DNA TGTGCCAGCAGTGGGGATGGACAGGGGGCAGGGACCCAGTACTTC.

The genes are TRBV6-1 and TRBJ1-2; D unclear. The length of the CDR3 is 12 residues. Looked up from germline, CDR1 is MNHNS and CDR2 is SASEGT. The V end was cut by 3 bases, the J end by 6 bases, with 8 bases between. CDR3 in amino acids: CASSDGRHGYTF. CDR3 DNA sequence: TGTGCCAGCAGTGACGGCAGGCATGGCTACACCTTC.

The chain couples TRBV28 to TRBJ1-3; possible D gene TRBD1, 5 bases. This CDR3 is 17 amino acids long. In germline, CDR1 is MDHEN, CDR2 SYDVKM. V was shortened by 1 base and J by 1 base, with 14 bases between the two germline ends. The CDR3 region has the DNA TGTGCCAGCAGTTTATTGGGGCGAGAGAAGTCTGGAAACACCATATATTTT. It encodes CASSLLGREKSGNTIYF.

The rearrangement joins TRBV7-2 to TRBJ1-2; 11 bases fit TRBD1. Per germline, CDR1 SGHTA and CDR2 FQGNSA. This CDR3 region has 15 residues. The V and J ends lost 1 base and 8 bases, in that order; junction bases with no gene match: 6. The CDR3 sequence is CASSLEVGTGGGYTF. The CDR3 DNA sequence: TGTGCCAGCAGCTTAGAAGTGGGGACAGGGGGGGGCTACACCTTC.

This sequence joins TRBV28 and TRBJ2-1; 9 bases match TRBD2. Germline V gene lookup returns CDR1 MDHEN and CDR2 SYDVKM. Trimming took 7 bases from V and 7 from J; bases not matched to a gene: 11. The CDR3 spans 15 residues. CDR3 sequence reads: CASMIAGTSINEQFF. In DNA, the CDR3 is TGTGCCAGCATGATAGCCGGGACTAGCATTAATGAGCAGTTCTTC.

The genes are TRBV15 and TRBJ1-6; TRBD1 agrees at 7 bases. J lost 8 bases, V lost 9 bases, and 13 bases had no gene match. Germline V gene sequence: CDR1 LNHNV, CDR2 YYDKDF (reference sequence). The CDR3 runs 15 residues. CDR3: CATGPGDREDSPLHF. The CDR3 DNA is TGTGCCACAGGCCCAGGTGACAGGGAAGATTCACCCCTCCACTTT.

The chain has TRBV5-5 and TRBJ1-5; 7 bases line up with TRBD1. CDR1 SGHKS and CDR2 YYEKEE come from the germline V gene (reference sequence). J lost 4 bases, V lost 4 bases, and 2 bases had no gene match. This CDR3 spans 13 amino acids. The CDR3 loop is CASSLQGNQPQHF. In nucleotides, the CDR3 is TGTGCCAGCAGCCTACAGGGGAATCAGCCCCAGCATTTT.

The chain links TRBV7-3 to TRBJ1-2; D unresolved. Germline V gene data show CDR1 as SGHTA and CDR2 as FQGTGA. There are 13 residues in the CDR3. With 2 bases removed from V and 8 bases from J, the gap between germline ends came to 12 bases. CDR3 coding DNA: TGTGCCAGCAGCTTATCGGGGTTAACGGGCTACACCTTC. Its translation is CASSLSGLTGYTF. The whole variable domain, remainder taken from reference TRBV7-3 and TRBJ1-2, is GAGVSQTPSNKVTEKGKYVELRCDPISGHTALYWYRQSLGQGPEFLIYFQGTGAADDSGLPNDRFFAVRPEGSVSTLKIQRTERGDSAVYLCASSLSGLTGYTFGSGTRLTVV.

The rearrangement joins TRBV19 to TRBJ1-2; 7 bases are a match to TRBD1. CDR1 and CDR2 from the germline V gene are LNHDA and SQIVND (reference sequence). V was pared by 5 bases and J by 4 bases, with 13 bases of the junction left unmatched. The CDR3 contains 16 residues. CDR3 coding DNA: TGTGCCAGTAGTCGCCGGGACAGTTTTGTTTTCTATGGCTACACCTTC. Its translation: CASSRRDSFVFYGYTF. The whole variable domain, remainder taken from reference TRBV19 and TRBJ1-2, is DGGITQSPKYLFRKEGQNVTLSCEQNLNHDAMYWYRQDPGQGLRLIYYSQIVNDFQKGDIAEGYSVSREKKESFPLTVTSAQKNPTAFYLCASSRRDSFVFYGYTFGSGTRLTVV.

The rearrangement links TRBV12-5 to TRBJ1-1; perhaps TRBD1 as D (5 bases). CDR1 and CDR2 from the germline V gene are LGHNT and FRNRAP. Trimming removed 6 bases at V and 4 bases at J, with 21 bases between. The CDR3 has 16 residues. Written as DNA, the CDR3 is TGTGCTAGTGGGCTGGGGCAGGGCAACGACGGCACTGAAGCTTTCTTT. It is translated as CASGLGQGNDGTEAFF.

CDR3 sequence (DNA): TGTGCCAGCAGCTTAGAAAGCTCCTACTCTGGGGCCAACGTCCTGACTTTC. It codes for CASSLESSYSGANVLTF. V is TRBV7-6 and J is TRBJ2-6; D gene ambiguous. The V end was cut by 1 base, the J end by 0 bases, with 10 bases between. Looked up from germline, CDR1 is SGHVS and CDR2 is FNYEAQ. The CDR3 runs 17 residues.